This T cell receptor (beta chain) was observed in a study of blood T cell repertoires in COVID-19. Overall study: Whether acute or convalescent, the COVID-19 samples came from the United States, Italy and Spain. T cells, B-cell-depleted T cells, or PBMCs provided the cDNA or gDNA that served as material.

Repertoires were generated with immunoSEQ multiplex PCR, while TCRdb's copy carries only in-frame clones and drops some. The profile covers roughly 70,000 clones, with roughly 88% appearing a single time and about 6.4% taken by the ten largest. This CDR3 has 15 amino acids. J was trimmed by 6 bases and V by 5 bases; bases with no gene match: 5. Germline CDR1 SGHDN, CDR2 FVKESK. Sequencing was carried out using peripheral blood. The V call is TRBV14, the J call TRBJ2-1; 12 bases line up with TRBD2. The origin of this receptor is an older woman with acute or convalescent COVID-19. The CDR3 protein is CASSMLAGGSNEQFF. For the CDR3, the DNA is TGTGCCAGCAGCATGCTAGCGGGGGGGTCCAATGAGCAGTTCTTC.